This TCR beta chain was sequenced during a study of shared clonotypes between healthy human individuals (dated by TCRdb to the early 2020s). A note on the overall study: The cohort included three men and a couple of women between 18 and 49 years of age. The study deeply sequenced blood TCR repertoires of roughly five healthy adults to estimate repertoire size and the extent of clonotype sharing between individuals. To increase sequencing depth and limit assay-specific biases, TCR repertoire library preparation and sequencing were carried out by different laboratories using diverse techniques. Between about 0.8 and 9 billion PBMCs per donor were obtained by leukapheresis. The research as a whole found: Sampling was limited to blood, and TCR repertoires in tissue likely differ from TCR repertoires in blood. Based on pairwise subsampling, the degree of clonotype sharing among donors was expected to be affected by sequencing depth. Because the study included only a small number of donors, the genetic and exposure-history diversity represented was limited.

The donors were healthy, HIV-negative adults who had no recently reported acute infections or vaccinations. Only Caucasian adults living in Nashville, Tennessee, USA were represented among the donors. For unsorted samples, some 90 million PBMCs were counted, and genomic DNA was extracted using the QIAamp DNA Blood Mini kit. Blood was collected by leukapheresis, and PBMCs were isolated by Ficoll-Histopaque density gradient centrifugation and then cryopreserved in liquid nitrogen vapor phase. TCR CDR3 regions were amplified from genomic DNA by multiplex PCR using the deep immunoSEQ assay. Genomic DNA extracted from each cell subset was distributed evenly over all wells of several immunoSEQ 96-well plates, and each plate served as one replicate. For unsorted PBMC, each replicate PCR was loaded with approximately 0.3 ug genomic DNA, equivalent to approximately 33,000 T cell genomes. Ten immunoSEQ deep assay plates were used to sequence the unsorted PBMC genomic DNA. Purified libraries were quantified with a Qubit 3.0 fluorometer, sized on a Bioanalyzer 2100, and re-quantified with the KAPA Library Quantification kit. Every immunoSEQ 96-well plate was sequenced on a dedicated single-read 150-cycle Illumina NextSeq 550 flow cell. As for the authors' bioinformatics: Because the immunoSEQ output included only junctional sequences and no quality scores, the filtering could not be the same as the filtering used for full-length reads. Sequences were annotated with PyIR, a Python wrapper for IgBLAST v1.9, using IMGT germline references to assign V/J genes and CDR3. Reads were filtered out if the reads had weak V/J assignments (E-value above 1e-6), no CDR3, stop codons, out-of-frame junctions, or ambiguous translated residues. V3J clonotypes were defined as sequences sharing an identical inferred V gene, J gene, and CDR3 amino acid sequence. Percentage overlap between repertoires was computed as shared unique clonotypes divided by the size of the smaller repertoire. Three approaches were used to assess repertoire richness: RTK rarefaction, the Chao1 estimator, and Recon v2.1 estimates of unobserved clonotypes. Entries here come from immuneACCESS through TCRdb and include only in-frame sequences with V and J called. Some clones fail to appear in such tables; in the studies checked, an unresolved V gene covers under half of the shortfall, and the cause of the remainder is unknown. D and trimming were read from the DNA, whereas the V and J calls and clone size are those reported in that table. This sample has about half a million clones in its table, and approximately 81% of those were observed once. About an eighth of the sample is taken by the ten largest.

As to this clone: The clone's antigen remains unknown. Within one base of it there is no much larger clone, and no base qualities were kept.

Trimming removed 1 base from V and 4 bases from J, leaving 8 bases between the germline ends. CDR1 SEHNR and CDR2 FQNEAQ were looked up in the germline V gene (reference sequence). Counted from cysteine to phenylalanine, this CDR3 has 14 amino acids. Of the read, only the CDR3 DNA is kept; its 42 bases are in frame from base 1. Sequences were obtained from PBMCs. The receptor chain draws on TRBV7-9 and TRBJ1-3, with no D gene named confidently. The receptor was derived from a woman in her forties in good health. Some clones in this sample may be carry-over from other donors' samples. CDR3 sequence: CASSLGEQGNTIYF. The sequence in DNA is TGTGCCAGCAGCTTAGGGGAACAAGGAAACACCATATATTTT.